Listed below are T cell receptor beta chains from one sample, sequenced in a study of CD4 T cells in relation to SARS-CoV-2 and coronaviruses. These receptors' targets are unknown. Here immunoSEQ multiplex PCR was the method, and the copy in TCRdb shows in-frame clones only, minus some. The sample holds around 12,000 clones, around four fifths seen once. Source material: CD4+ T cells from PBMCs, cultured in vitro. The receptors come from a human donor in good health. CDR3s include the opening cysteine and the closing phenylalanine or tryptophan. A D gene is named only where the DNA matches it firmly. Rows may omit the clone size; those that give it use once, few, many or a size class.

j_call: TRBJ2-7
d_call: TRBD1
clone_size: NA
v_call: TRBV30
cdr3_nt: TGTGCCTGTACGCGGACAGGAGAGTCCTACGAGCAGTACTTC
cdr3_aa: CACTRTGESYEQYF

j_call: TRBJ1-1
d_call: NA
clone_size: NA
v_call: TRBV6-2/TRBV6-3
cdr3_nt: TGTGCCAGCAGTTCAATGCTAGGAGCTGAAGCTTTCTTT
cdr3_aa: CASSSMLGAEAFF

j_call: TRBJ1-2
d_call: TRBD1
clone_size: NA
v_call: TRBV5-1
cdr3_nt: TGCGCCAGCAGCTTGGAAAGGGGGCGCCCAGGCTATGGCTACACCTTC
cdr3_aa: CASSLERGRPGYGYTF

j_call: TRBJ2-3
d_call: NA
clone_size: NA
v_call: TRBV25-1
cdr3_nt: TGTGCCAGCAGTGCCAGGAACACAGATACGCAGTATTTT
cdr3_aa: CASSARNTDTQYF

j_call: TRBJ2-3
d_call: TRBD2
clone_size: NA
v_call: TRBV30
cdr3_nt: TGTGCCTGGAGTGTAGGGTTCCTAGCGGGAGGGGTCCGCACAGATACGCAGTATTTT
cdr3_aa: CAWSVGFLAGGVRTDTQYF

j_call: TRBJ2-1
d_call: TRBD2
clone_size: NA
v_call: TRBV6-5
cdr3_nt: TGTGCCAGCAGTTACACCGGGACTAGCGGGGCGCATGAGCAGTTCTTC
cdr3_aa: CASSYTGTSGAHEQFF

j_call: TRBJ1-1
d_call: NA
clone_size: NA
v_call: TRBV4-2
cdr3_nt: TGTGCCAGCCCACCAGCGGACCCGGGGAAGAACACTGAAGCTTTCTTT
cdr3_aa: CASPPADPGKNTEAFF

j_call: TRBJ2-1
d_call: NA
clone_size: NA
v_call: TRBV27
cdr3_nt: TGTGCCAGCAGTCCCGGACAGAGACTCTACAATGAGCAGTTCTTC
cdr3_aa: CASSPGQRLYNEQFF

j_call: TRBJ1-6
d_call: NA
clone_size: NA
v_call: TRBV4-3
cdr3_nt: TGCGCCAGCAGCCTGGGACACAGCTCCTATAATTCACCCCTCCACTTT
cdr3_aa: CASSLGHSSYNSPLHF

j_call: TRBJ2-3
d_call: TRBD2
clone_size: NA
v_call: TRBV3-1/TRBV3-2
cdr3_nt: TGTGCCAGCAGCCACGCGACTAGCGGGACAAGCACAGATACGCAGTATTTT
cdr3_aa: CASSHATSGTSTDTQYF

j_call: TRBJ1-2
d_call: NA
clone_size: NA
v_call: TRBV9
cdr3_nt: TGTGCCAGCAGCGTAGATGGAAGTCAGGGTTCCTATGGCTACACCTTC
cdr3_aa: CASSVDGSQGSYGYTF

j_call: TRBJ1-1
d_call: TRBD1
clone_size: NA
v_call: TRBV5-1
cdr3_nt: TGCGCCAGCAGCTTGATGGGCGGCAGGGGGTGGGCTGAAGCTTTCTTT
cdr3_aa: CASSLMGGRGWAEAFF

j_call: TRBJ1-1
d_call: NA
clone_size: NA
v_call: TRBV4-1
cdr3_nt: TGCGCCAGCAGCCAAGGGCAGTTTGGCACTGAAGCTTTCTTT
cdr3_aa: CASSQGQFGTEAFF

j_call: TRBJ1-2
d_call: NA
clone_size: once
v_call: TRBV18
cdr3_nt: TGTGCCAGCTCACCATTGGGGTGGAGAGATAACTATGGCTACACCTTC
cdr3_aa: CASSPLGWRDNYGYTF

j_call: TRBJ2-3
d_call: TRBD1
clone_size: NA
v_call: TRBV28
cdr3_nt: TGTGCCAGCAGTTCCGGAGCCGTCAGGACAGGGACAGATACGCAGTATTTT
cdr3_aa: CASSSGAVRTGTDTQYF

j_call: TRBJ2-5
d_call: TRBD1
clone_size: NA
v_call: TRBV29-1
cdr3_nt: TGCAGCGTCAAACAGGGGCGGGAGACCCAGTACTTC
cdr3_aa: CSVKQGRETQYF